These 26 T cell receptor beta chains came from one sample sequenced in a study of blood T cells in healthy people across ages. Alongside a J-beta primer mix, a sample-barcoded 5' primer served in a second PCR lasting about 7 to 12 cycles. TCRdb recomputed calls from the 5' RACE reads with MiXCR, one row per CDR3 protein. The table shows about 1.6 million distinct CDR3 sequences, with about 32% occurring only once. The sample consisted of blood. These receptors came from a woman in her thirties in good health.

V usage is TRBV7-8 and J usage is TRBJ2-1; no reliable D call. Germline loops: CDR1 SGHVS, CDR2 FQNEAQ. V was clipped by 1 base and J by 9 bases, with 10 bases between them. The CDR3 extends over 13 amino acids. CDR3 amino acids: CASSLEVEGEQFF. CDR3 sequence (DNA): TGTGCCAGCAGCTTAGAGGTGGAAGGTGAGCAGTTCTTC. Full variable domain (outside the CDR3, taken from reference TRBV7-8 and TRBJ2-1): GAGVSQSPRYKVAKRGQDVALRCDPISGHVSLFWYQQALGQGPEFLTYFQNEAQLDKSGLPSDRFFAERPEGSVSTLKIQRTQQEDSAVYLCASSLEVEGEQFFGPGTRLTVL.

V is TRBV4-1 and J is TRBJ2-1; 16 nucleotides match TRBD2. CDR1 MGHRA and CDR2 YSYEKL come from the germline V gene. This CDR3 contains 17 residues. With 6 bases clipped from V and 13 bases from J, the junction kept 15 bases outside the gene matches. This CDR3 is CASSHPKGTSGRETQFF. Written as DNA, the CDR3 is TGCGCCAGCAGTCACCCTAAAGGGACTAGCGGGAGGGAGACCCAGTTCTTC.

In its sample, this clonotype was seen a few times. This chain uses TRBV20-1 with TRBJ2-5, with D perhaps given as TRBD1 or TRBD2 (5 bases each). Per the germline V gene, CDR1 is DFQATT and CDR2 is SNEGSKA (reference sequence). The CDR3 sequence is 16 residues long. The V end lost 0 bases, the J end lost 1 base, and 15 bases lay between the germline ends. CDR3 in amino acids: CSARDLRDPAQETQYF. For the CDR3, the DNA is TGCAGTGCTAGAGATCTTCGGGACCCGGCCCAAGAGACCCAGTACTTC.

The gene calls are TRBV6-1 and TRBJ2-7; TRBD2 agrees at 7 bases. V dropped 5 bases and J dropped 4; count of bases not matched to a gene: 17. Looked up from germline, CDR1 is MNHNS and CDR2 is SASEGT. The CDR3 spans 17 residues. The DNA for the CDR3 is TGTGCCAGCAGTCCCCATGGGTTAGGAGCGGGGAGGTACGAGCAGTACTTC. Translated, it gives CASSPHGLGAGRYEQYF.

The V and J genes are TRBV5-1 and TRBJ1-1; D ambiguous. The length of the CDR3 is 14 residues. CDR1 is SGHRS, CDR2 YFSETQ, per germline. Trimming left V 2 bases short and J 3 bases short, with 11 bases between. Written as DNA, the CDR3 is TGCGCCAGCAGCTTTAAGATTATGGACACTGAAGCTTTCTTT. Its translation: CASSFKIMDTEAFF.

This rearrangement joins TRBV29-1 to TRBJ2-2; D is unresolved. V dropped 7 bases and J dropped 3 bases, with 9 bases sitting between them. Germline V CDR1 and CDR2: SQVTM, ANQGSEA. CDR3 length: 12 residues. CDR3 sequence: CSAVFDTGELFF. For the CDR3, the DNA is TGCAGCGCCGTTTTTGACACCGGGGAGCTGTTTTTT.

This clonotype has a handful of counts. The V gene is TRBV20-1, the J gene TRBJ2-5; the D is unclear. V shed 6 bases and J shed 5 bases, with 10 bases lying between them. Germline CDR1 and CDR2: DFQATT and SNEGSKA (reference sequence). The length of the CDR3 is 11 residues. CDR3 bases: TGCAGTGCCCGCTCCGGGGAGACCCAGTACTTC. Its protein is CSARSGETQYF.

The chain recombines TRBV10-3 with TRBJ1-6, with 10 bases that match TRBD1. J was trimmed by 7 bases and V by 6 bases; bases with no gene match: 6. The V gene's germline CDR1 is ENHRY and CDR2 SYGVKD. CDR3 length: 15 amino acids. CDR3 DNA: TGTGCCATCAGCGGGACAGGGGAAGGCAATTCACCCCTCCACTTT. It encodes CAISGTGEGNSPLHF.

The chain recombines TRBV6-1 with TRBJ1-1, with 9 bases identical to TRBD1. This CDR3 has 14 amino acids. V trimming: 6 bases; J trimming: 10 bases; junction bases outside the gene matches: 12. Germline assignment: CDR1 MNHNS and CDR2 SASEGT. The CDR3 reads CASSPRDRVGVAFF. CDR3 in DNA: TGTGCCAGCAGCCCCCGGGACAGGGTTGGTGTAGCTTTCTTT.

This clonotype was observed a few times. V and J are TRBV20-1 and TRBJ2-5, with 8 positions matching TRBD1. J gave up 4 bases and V 0 bases, and 10 bases lay outside the gene matches. Germline CDR1 is DFQATT and CDR2 is SNEGSKA (reference sequence). This CDR3 region has 16 residues. As DNA, the CDR3 is TGCAGTGCTAGAGACGACAGGGGAGAAGGGGGAGAGACCCAGTACTTC. Protein sequence: CSARDDRGEGGETQYF.

V and J are TRBV20-1 and TRBJ2-1; tentative D call: TRBD1 (5 bases). The CDR3 loop spans 12 amino acids. With 0 bases removed from V and 9 bases from J, the gap between germline ends came to 9 bases. Looked up from germline, CDR1 is DFQATT and CDR2 is SNEGSKA (reference sequence). The CDR3 region has the DNA TGCAGTGCTAGAGATCAACAGGTTGAGCAGTTCTTC. Its translation is CSARDQQVEQFF.

This clonotype has only a few counts. This chain joins TRBV20-1 and TRBJ2-7; D assignment may be TRBD1 or TRBD2 (5 bases each). The length of the CDR3 is 17 residues. The V end lost 1 base, the J end lost 0 bases, and 19 bases lay between the germline ends. CDR1 DFQATT and CDR2 SNEGSKA come from the germline V gene (reference sequence). The CDR3 protein is CSARVGDLVTRSYEQYF. CDR3 nucleotides: TGCAGTGCTAGAGTGGGGGACCTCGTCACGCGCTCCTACGAGCAGTACTTC.

In this sample, this clonotype turned up a few times. The CDR3 sequence is CASSQDGNRDGYTF. The CDR3 DNA reads as TGCGCCAGCAGCCAAGATGGGAACAGGGATGGCTACACCTTC. The chain carries TRBV4-1 and TRBJ1-2, with a tentative D call TRBD1 (6 bases). Per the germline V gene, CDR1 is MGHRA and CDR2 is YSYEKL. The V end lost 0 bases, the J end lost 6 bases, and 11 bases lay between the germline ends. This CDR3 has 14 residues.

V is TRBV7-3 and J is TRBJ1-1; the match to TRBD1 covers 9 bases. Per germline, CDR1 SGHTA and CDR2 FQGTGA. CDR3 length: 16 amino acids. The V gene end was trimmed by 1 base and the J gene end by 5 bases; junction bases not matched to a gene: 8. The CDR3 DNA is TGTGCCAGCAGCTTAATGGGACAGGGCCCGACAACTGAAGCTTTCTTT. This translates into CASSLMGQGPTTEAFF.

The chain employs TRBV5-1 and TRBJ2-5; 8 bases fit TRBD1. Gene TRBJ2-7 matches the end of the DNA better, so the J call may be wrong. The CDR3 spans 16 residues. Germline V gives CDR1 SGHRS, CDR2 YFSETQ. This chain's CDR3 is CASSPGQEASLYEQYF. CDR3 nucleotide sequence: TGCGCCAGCAGTCCGGGACAGGAGGCATCCCTCTACGAGCAGTACTTC.

There are a few counts of this clonotype. The rearrangement joins TRBV29-1 to TRBJ2-7; 9 bases are a match to TRBD1. Germline CDR1 and CDR2: SQVTM and ANQGSEA. This CDR3 spans 14 amino acids. Germline trimming cut 2 bases from V and 1 base from J; bases unmatched to any gene: 3. CDR3 sequence: CSVEFGTGSYEQYF. The CDR3 nucleotides are TGCAGCGTTGAATTCGGGACAGGGTCCTACGAGCAGTACTTC.

The V and J genes are TRBV6-2 or TRBV6-3 and TRBJ2-7; possibly TRBD1 for D (6 bases). This CDR3 spans 15 amino acids. Germline V gene lookup returns CDR1 MNHEY and CDR2 SVGEGT. V was shortened by 0 bases and J by 2 bases, with 11 bases between the two germline ends. The CDR3 reads CASSYSGDITYEQYF. The CDR3 coding sequence is TGTGCCAGCAGTTACTCTGGGGACATCACCTACGAGCAGTACTTC.

This chain joins TRBV4-1 and TRBJ1-4; 10 nucleotides align to TRBD1. Germline assignment: CDR1 MGHRA and CDR2 YSYEKL. J gave up 8 bases and V 3 bases, and 15 bases lay outside the gene matches. CDR3 length: 18 amino acids. The CDR3, as DNA: TGCGCCAGCAGCCATGCCCCGGGACAGGGGTTCCCCCAAGAAAAACTGTTTTTT. Protein sequence: CASSHAPGQGFPQEKLFF.

This chain joins TRBV4-1 and TRBJ2-1; TRBD1 or TRBD2 may be the D gene (5 bases each). CDR3 size: 13 residues. Trimming cost V 4 bases and J 8 bases, with 12 bases left between them. Germline values: CDR1 MGHRA, CDR2 YSYEKL. CDR3 sequence (DNA): TGCGCCAGCAGCCGAGGGACCTTTGATGAGCAGTTCTTC. It encodes CASSRGTFDEQFF.

Many counts were recorded for this clonotype. The rearrangement joins TRBV13 to TRBJ2-7; tentative D call: TRBD1 (5 bases). There are 14 residues in the CDR3. Germline V gene data show CDR1 as PRHDT and CDR2 as FYEKMQ (reference sequence). V was pared by 4 bases and J by 4 bases, with 14 bases between. Here the CDR3 DNA reads TGTGCCAGCAGCTCCCAATCAGGGCTATACGAGCAGTACTTC. This sequence encodes CASSSQSGLYEQYF.

This clonotype was counted a few times. In DNA form, the CDR3 reads TGTGCCAGCAGCCCGGAAGAACCCTCCTACAATGAGCAGTTCTTC. This translates into CASSPEEPSYNEQFF. The V gene is TRBV11-2, the J gene TRBJ2-1, with no clear D. V lost 5 bases to trimming and J lost 0 bases, with 11 bases between them. Looked up from germline, CDR1 is SGHAT and CDR2 is FQNNGV. This CDR3 contains 15 residues.

In its sample, this clonotype was seen a few times. The chain links TRBV18 to TRBJ2-7, with TRBD1 as a possible D gene (5 bases). V was clipped by 6 bases and J by 2 bases, with 17 bases between them. Germline V gives CDR1 KGHSH, CDR2 LQKENI. The CDR3 spans 15 residues. The CDR3: CASSLGHLDTYEQYF. Written as DNA, the CDR3 is TGTGCCAGCTCTCTTGGACATCTGGATACCTACGAGCAGTACTTC.

V and J are TRBV5-6 and TRBJ2-7, with D possibly TRBD1 on 5 matching bases. CDR3 length equals 14 residues. Germline values: CDR1 SGHDT, CDR2 YYEEEE. Trimming took off 0 bases at V and 7 bases at J, with 14 bases between the two ends. CDR3 loop: CASSLERGYNEQYF. CDR3 bases: TGTGCCAGCAGCTTGGAAAGGGGTTACAATGAGCAGTACTTC.

The rearrangement joins TRBV11-2 to TRBJ1-2; 10 positions agree with TRBD1. The J segment lost 5 bases and the V segment lost 6 bases, leaving 12 bases of the junction unmatched. CDR1 and CDR2 from the germline V gene are SGHAT and FQNNGV. The CDR3 runs 16 residues. The CDR3 coding sequence is TGTGCCAGCAGGAACGACCTGGACAGGGGGATGTATGGCTACACCTTC. Its translation: CASRNDLDRGMYGYTF.

This clonotype has a handful of counts. The rearrangement joins TRBV5-1 to TRBJ2-3; no firm D call. The CDR3 has 14 amino acids. Deletions cut 0 bases from V and 4 bases from J, with 9 bases between. Germline values: CDR1 SGHRS, CDR2 YFSETQ. This chain's CDR3 is CASSLGQPADTQYF. CDR3 DNA: TGCGCCAGCAGCTTGGGGCAGCCCGCAGATACGCAGTATTTT.

The chain couples TRBV12-3 or TRBV12-4 to TRBJ1-4; TRBD1 matches at 8 bases. The CDR3 extends over 16 amino acids. After removal of 6 bases from V and 4 bases from J, the junction contained 10 bases not matched to a gene. This CDR3 is CASRSLTGEINEKLFF. The CDR3 nucleotides are TGTGCCAGCAGGTCCCTGACAGGGGAGATTAATGAAAAACTGTTTTTT.